This T cell receptor (beta chain) was sequenced for a study of tumor-infiltrating lymphocytes in oesophageal squamous cell carcinoma. This clonotype was detected many times. This CDR3 contains 16 residues. The V and J ends lost 5 bases and 0 bases, in that order; junction bases with no gene match: 5. CDR1 is SGHNT, CDR2 YENEEA, per germline. TCRdb redid the calling of the PCR reads with MiXCR, one entry per CDR3 protein. The table has approximately 5,600 distinct CDR3 sequences, roughly 15% seen once. The sequenced sample was normal esophageal tissue next to the tumor. This clonotype was sampled from a male donor with esophageal squamous cell carcinoma. The V gene is TRBV11-3, the J gene TRBJ2-3, with 10 positions matching TRBD2. The CDR3 protein is CASSEPSGGSTDTQYF. As DNA, the CDR3 is TGTGCCAGCAGCGAACCTAGCGGGGGAAGCACAGATACGCAGTATTTT.